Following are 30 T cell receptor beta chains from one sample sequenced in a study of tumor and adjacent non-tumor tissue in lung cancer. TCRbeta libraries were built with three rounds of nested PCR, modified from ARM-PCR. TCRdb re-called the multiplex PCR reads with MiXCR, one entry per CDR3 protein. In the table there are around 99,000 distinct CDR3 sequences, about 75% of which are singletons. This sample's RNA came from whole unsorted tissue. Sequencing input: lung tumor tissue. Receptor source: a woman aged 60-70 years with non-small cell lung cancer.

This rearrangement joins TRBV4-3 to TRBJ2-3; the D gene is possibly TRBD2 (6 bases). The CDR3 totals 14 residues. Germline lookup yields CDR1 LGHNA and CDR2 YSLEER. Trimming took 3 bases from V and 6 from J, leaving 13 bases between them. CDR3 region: CASSHTSRPDTQYF. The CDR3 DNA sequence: TGCGCCAGCAGCCATACTAGCAGACCTGATACGCAGTATTTT.

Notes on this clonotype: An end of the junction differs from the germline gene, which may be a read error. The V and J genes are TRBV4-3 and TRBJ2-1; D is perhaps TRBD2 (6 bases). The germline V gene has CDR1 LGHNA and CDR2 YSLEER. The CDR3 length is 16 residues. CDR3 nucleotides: TGCGCCAGCAGCCAAGGGACTAACGGGATTTACAATGAGCAGTTGTTC. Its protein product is CASSQGTNGIYNEQLF.

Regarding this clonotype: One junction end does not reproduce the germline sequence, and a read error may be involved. CDR3 residues: CDSSYGTNGSYEQCF. The CDR3 region has the DNA TGTGACAGCAGCTACGGGACTAACGGGAGCTACGAGCAGTGCTTC. The V gene is TRBV11-2, the J gene TRBJ2-7, with TRBD2 matching over 7 bases. The CDR3 contains 15 residues. Looked up from germline, CDR1 is SGHAT and CDR2 is FQNNGV.

CDR3 nucleotides: TGTGCCAGCAGATCCCAAGTGGCTAACACCGGGGAGCTGTTTTTT. Residues: CASRSQVANTGELFF. The V and J genes are TRBV6-2 or TRBV6-3 and TRBJ2-2, with D unresolved. This CDR3 has 15 residues. Germline V gene sequence: CDR1 MNHEY, CDR2 SVGEGT. V lost 6 bases to trimming and J lost 2 bases, with 13 bases between them.

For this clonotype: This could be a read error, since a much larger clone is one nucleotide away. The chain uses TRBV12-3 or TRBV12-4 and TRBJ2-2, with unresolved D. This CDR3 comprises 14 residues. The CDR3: CASSFGQNSGELFF. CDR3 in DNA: TGTGCCAGCAGTTTTGGGCAGAACAGCGGGGAGCTGTTTTTT.

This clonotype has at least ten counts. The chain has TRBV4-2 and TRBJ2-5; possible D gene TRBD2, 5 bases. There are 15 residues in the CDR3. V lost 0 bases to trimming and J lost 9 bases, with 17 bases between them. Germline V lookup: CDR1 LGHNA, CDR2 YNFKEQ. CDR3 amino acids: CASSQDSAAGGSQYF. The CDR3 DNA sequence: TGTGCCAGCAGCCAAGATTCGGCGGCGGGTGGGTCCCAGTACTTC.

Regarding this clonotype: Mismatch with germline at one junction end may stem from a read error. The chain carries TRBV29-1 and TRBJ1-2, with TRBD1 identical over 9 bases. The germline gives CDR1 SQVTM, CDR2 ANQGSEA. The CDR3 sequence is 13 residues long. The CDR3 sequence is CCVGGDRVHGYTF. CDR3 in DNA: TGCTGCGTTGGTGGGGACAGGGTACACGGCTACACCTTC.

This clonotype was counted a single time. The CDR3 sequence: CPSGRTGLREQYF. For the CDR3, the DNA is TGTCCTAGCGGAAGGACAGGGTTGAGGGAGCAGTACTTC. The genes are TRBV12-3 or TRBV12-4 and TRBJ2-7, with D possibly TRBD1 on 8 matching bases. The CDR3 is 13 amino acids.

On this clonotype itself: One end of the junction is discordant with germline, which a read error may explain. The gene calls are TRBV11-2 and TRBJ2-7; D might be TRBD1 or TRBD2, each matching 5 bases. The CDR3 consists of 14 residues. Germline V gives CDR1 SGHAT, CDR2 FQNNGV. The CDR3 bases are TGTGCCAACACTTGGGACCGCAGAGGATACGAGCTGTACTTC. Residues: CANTWDRRGYELYF.

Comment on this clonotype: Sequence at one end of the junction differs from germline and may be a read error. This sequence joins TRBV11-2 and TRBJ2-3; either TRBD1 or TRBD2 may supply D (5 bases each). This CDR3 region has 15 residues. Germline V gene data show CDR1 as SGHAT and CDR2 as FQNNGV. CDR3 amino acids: CASIATGAATDTQYF. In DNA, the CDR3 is TGTGCCAGCATCGCCACCGGGGCGGCCACAGATACTCAGTATTTT.

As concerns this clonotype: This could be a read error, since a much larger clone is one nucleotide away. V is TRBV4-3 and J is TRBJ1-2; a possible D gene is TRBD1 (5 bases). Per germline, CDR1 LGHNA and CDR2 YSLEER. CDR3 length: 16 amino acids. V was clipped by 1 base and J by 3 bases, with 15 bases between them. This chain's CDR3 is CASSQGGIGAYYGYTF. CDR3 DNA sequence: TGCGCCAGCAGCCAAGGCGGGATAGGGGCTTACTATGGCTACACCTTC.

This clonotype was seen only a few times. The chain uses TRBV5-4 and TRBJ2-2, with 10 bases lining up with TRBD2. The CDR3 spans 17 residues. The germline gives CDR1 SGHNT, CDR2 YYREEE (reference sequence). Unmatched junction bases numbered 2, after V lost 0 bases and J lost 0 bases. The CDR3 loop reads CASSLGSGGANTGELFF. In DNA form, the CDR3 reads TGTGCCAGCAGCTTGGGGAGCGGGGGGGCGAACACCGGGGAGCTGTTTTTT.

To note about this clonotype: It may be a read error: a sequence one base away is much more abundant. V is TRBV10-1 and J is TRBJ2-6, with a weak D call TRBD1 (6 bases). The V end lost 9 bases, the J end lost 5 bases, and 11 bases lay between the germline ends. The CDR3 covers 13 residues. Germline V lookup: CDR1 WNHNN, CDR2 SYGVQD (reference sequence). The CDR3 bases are TGCGCCAGTGGACAGACTAGGGCCAACGTCCTGACTTTC. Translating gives CASGQTRANVLTF.

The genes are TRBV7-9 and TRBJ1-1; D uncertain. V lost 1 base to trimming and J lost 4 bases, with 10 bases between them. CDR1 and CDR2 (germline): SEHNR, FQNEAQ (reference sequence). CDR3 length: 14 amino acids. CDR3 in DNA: TGTGCCAGCAGCTTAGGAGGGCGCGGCACTGAAGCTTTCTTT. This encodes CASSLGGRGTEAFF.

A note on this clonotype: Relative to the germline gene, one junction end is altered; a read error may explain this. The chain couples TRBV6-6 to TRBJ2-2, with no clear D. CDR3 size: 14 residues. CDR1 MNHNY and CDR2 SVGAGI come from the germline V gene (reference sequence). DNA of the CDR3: TGTGGCAGCAGTTACAAGACGAATACCGGGGAGCTGTTTTTT. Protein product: CGSSYKTNTGELFF.

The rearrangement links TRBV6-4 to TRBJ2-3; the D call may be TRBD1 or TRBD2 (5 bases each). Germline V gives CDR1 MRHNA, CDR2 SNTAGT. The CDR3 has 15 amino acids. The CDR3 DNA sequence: TGTGGCAGTAGTGACCAGAGGGGAGACACAGATACGCAGTATTTT. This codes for CGSSDQRGDTDTQYF.

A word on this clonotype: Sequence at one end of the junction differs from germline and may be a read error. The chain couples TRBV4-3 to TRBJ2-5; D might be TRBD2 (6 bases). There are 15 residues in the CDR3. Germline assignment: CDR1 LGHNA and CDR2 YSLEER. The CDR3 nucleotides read TGCGCCAGTAGCCGACACCGGGACTCACAAGGGACTCAGTACTTC. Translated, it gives CASSRHRDSQGTQYF.

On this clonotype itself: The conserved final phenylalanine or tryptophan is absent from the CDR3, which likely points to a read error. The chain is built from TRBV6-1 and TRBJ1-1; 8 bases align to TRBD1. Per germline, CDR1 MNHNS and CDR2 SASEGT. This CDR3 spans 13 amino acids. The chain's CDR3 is CVNQTDRGTEAFL. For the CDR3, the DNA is TGTGTCAACCAAACCGACAGGGGAACTGAAGCTTTCCTT.

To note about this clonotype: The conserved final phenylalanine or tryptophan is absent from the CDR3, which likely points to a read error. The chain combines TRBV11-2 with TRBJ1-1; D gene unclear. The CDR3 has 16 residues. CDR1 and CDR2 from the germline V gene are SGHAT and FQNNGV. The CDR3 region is CASSLGLGNGNTEAFL. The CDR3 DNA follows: TGTGCCAGTAGCTTAGGGCTAGGGAACGGGAACACTGAAGCTTTCTTA.

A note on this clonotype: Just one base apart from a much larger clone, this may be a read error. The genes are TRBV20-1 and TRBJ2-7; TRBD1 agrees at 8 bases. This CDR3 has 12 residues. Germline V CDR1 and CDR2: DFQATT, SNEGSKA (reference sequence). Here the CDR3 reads CTARDRTYEQYF. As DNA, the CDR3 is TGCACTGCTAGGGACAGGACCTACGAGCAGTACTTC.

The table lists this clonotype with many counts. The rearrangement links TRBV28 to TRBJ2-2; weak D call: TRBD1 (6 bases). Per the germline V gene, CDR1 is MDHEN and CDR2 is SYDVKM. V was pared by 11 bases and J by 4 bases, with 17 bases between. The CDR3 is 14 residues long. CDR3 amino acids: CAARDTGTTGELFF. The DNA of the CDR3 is TGTGCCGCCCGGGACACGGGTACCACCGGGGAGCTGTTTTTT.

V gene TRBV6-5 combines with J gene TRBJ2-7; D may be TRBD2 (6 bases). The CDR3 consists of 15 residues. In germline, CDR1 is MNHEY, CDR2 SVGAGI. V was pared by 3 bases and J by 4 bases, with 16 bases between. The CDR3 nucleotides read TGTGCCAGCAGTTATCACGGGAGAGCCCGGTACGAGCAGTACTTC. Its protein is CASSYHGRARYEQYF.

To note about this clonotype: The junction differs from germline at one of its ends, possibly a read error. The CDR3 coding sequence is TGTACCAGCAGCTTGTTAAGCGGGAATTTTGAAACAGATACGCAGTATTTT. Protein: CTSSLLSGNFETDTQYF. The chain combines TRBV5-5 with TRBJ2-3; the match to TRBD2 covers 7 bases. CDR3 size: 17 residues. Germline V lookup: CDR1 SGHKS, CDR2 YYEKEE (reference sequence).

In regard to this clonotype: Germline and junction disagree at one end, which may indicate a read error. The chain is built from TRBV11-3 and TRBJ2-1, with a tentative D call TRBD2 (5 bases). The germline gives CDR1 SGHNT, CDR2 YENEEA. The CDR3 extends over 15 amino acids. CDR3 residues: CASSLRGPGYSEQFF. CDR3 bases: TGTGCCAGCAGCCTCAGAGGGCCGGGCTACAGTGAGCAGTTCTTC.

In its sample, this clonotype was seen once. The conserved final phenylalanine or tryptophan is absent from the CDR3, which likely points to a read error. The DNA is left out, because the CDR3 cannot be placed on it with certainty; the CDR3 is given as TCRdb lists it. The CDR3 here is CASNRDRNTEAFY. The chain combines TRBV11-1 with TRBJ1-1; the table's D call TRBD1 went unverified against the DNA. The CDR3 is 13 amino acids long, termini counted. Germline CDR1 and CDR2: SGHAT and FQDESV (reference sequence).

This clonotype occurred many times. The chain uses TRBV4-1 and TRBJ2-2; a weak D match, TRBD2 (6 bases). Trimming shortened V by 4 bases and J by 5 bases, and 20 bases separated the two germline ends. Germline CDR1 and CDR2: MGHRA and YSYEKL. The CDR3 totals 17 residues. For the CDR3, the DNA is TGCGCCAGCAGCCCAAGATGGTCGGGAGCTTCTACCGGGGAGCTGTTTTTT. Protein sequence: CASSPRWSGASTGELFF.

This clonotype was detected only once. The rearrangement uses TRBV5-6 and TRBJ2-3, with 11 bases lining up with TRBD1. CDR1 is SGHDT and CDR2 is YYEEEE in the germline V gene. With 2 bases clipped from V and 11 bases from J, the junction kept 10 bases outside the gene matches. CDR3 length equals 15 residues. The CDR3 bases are TGTGCCAGCAGCTTAACGGGGACAGGGGGAAATAAGCAGTATTTT. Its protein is CASSLTGTGGNKQYF.

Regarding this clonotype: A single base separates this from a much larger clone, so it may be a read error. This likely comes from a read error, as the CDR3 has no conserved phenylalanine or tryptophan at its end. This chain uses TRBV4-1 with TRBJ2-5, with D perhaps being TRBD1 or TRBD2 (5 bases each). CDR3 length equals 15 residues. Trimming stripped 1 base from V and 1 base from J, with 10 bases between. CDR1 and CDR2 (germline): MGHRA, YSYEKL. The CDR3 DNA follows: TGCGCCAGCAGCCAAGGGATGGGGGTCCAAGAGACCCAGTACTTA. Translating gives CASSQGMGVQETQYL.

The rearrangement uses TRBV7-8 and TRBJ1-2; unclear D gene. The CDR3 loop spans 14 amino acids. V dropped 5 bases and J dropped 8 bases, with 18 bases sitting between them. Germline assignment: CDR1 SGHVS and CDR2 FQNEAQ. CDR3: CASSLDSGIEGYTF. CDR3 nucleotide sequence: TGTGCCAGCAGCCTAGATTCGGGGATCGAAGGCTACACCTTC.

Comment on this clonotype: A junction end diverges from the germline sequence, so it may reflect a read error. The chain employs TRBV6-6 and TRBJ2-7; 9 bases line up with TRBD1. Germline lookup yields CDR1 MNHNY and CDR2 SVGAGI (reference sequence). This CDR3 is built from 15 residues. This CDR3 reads CAISHQTGGDYEQYF. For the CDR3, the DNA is TGTGCCATCAGTCACCAGACAGGGGGAGACTATGAACAGTACTTC.